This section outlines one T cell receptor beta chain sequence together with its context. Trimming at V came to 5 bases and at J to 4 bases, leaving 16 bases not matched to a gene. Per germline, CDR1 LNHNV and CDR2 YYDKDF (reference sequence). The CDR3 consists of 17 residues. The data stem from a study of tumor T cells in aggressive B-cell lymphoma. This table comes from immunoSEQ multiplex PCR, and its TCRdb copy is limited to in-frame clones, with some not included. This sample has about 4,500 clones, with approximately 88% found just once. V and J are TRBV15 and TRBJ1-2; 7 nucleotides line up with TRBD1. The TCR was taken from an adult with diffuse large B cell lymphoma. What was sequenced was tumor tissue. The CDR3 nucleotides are TGTGCCACCAGCGATTGGGACAGTTTGAATTGGCGCTATGGCTACACCTTC. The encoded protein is CATSDWDSLNWRYGYTF.